One sample yielded the 24 T cell receptor beta chains listed below, sequenced in a study of T-cell reconstitution after alpha-beta-depleted transplantation in children (dated by TCRdb to about 2016). Library generation was performed with PCR. The instrument given in TCRdb is Illumina HiSeq 2500. Molecular barcoding was employed in the preparation of TCR libraries, with unique molecular identifiers being used to normalize TCRbeta repertoire quantification. The public sequencing data were trimmed at Q25 with fastp and processed into clonotypes with MiXCR by TCRdb, which kept only in-frame beta chains. Identical CDR3 proteins give one entry, which carries the most common genes and DNA. Present in this sample are 350,000 to 500,000 distinct CDR3 sequences, over 40% of which were seen just once. The ten most abundant clones make up under 30% of the sample. Taken with the paper, the label for treatment or condition translates to: allogeneic hematopoietic cell transplantation with graft depleted of TCRalphabeta T cells and CD19 B cells.

This specimen consisted of PBMCs, obtained before TCRalphabeta/CD19-depleted stem cell transplant. The receptors were gathered from a girl between 2 and 10 years old with aplastic anemia, due to receive a stem cell transplant.

V and J are TRBV12-3 or TRBV12-4 and TRBJ1-5, with 8 positions matching TRBD1. V lost 6 bases and J lost 6; bases outside the gene matches: 4. There are 13 residues in the CDR3. The CDR3: CASSRGPSQPQHF. In DNA form, the CDR3 reads TGTGCCAGCAGCAGGGGGCCTAGTCAGCCCCAGCATTTT.

This rearrangement joins TRBV4-1 to TRBJ2-7, with D unresolved. CDR3 length equals 14 residues. V was cut by 3 bases and J by 3 bases, with 12 bases left in between. Germline lookup yields CDR1 MGHRA and CDR2 YSYEKL. CDR3 nucleotide sequence: TGCGCCAGCAGCCACCCCAAGGGCCTCTACGAGCAGTACTTC. Residues: CASSHPKGLYEQYF.

As DNA, the CDR3 is TGTGCCAGCAGTGGGCTGGTTGAGAATTCACCCCTCCACTTT. Translating gives CASSGLVENSPLHF. The chain employs TRBV27 and TRBJ1-6; D unclear. V was cut by 5 bases and J by 7 bases, with 12 bases left in between. CDR3 size: 14 residues. Germline V CDR1 and CDR2: MNHEY, SMNVEV (reference sequence).

This clonotype was observed a handful of times. V gene TRBV30 combines with J gene TRBJ2-3; 9 bases agree with TRBD1. The CDR3 consists of 14 residues. Germline loops: CDR1 GTSNPN, CDR2 SVGIG (reference sequence). Losses at the gene ends were 5 bases for V and 5 bases for J; bases not matched to a gene: 8. The CDR3 loop is CAWGGQGLGDTQYF. In DNA form, the CDR3 reads TGTGCCTGGGGGGGACAGGGCCTAGGAGATACGCAGTATTTT.

The chain uses TRBV6-5 and TRBJ2-5; TRBD1 or TRBD2 may be the D gene (5 bases each). The V and J ends lost 2 bases and 4 bases respectively, with 11 bases between them. This CDR3 region has 14 residues. CDR1 is MNHEY and CDR2 is SVGAGI in the germline V gene. CDR3 loop: CASSYRERGETQYF. The DNA for the CDR3 is TGTGCCAGCAGTTACAGGGAGAGGGGAGAGACCCAGTACTTC.

The rearrangement uses TRBV20-1 and TRBJ2-5; TRBD1 aligns across 7 bases. Germline-derived CDR1 and CDR2 are DFQATT and SNEGSKA (reference sequence). The CDR3 extends over 15 amino acids. Trimming took 2 bases from V and 4 from J; bases not matched to a gene: 10. The CDR3, as DNA: TGCAGTGCTAGATCCGGACGGGCAGGGGGAGAGACCCAGTACTTC. It encodes CSARSGRAGGETQYF.

This clonotype appeared a single time. The chain recombines TRBV29-1 with TRBJ2-7; D not resolved. Germline V gene data show CDR1 as SQVTM and CDR2 as ANQGSEA. The V end lost 0 bases, the J end lost 3 bases, and 6 bases lay between the germline ends. The CDR3 consists of 12 residues. The CDR3 is CSVEDLRYEQYF. CDR3 sequence (DNA): TGCAGCGTTGAAGATCTCCGCTACGAGCAGTACTTC.

The chain uses TRBV5-5 and TRBJ2-6; the D gene is possibly TRBD1 (6 bases). Trimming removed 0 bases at V and 0 bases at J, with 7 bases between. The germline V gene has CDR1 SGHKS and CDR2 YYEKEE (reference sequence). The CDR3 covers 16 residues. CDR3 bases: TGTGCCAGCAGCTTGGAGGGGGTCTCTGGGGCCAACGTCCTGACTTTC. It encodes CASSLEGVSGANVLTF.

This clonotype was counted once. The DNA of the CDR3 is TGTGCCACCACAGACGCTGACAGTCCTACATGGAACACTGAAGCTTTCTTT. Its translation is CATTDADSPTWNTEAFF. This chain links TRBV10-3 with TRBJ1-1, with a possible D match to TRBD1 (5 bases). The CDR3 contains 17 residues. V lost 10 bases and J lost 1, with 25 bases in between. Germline V gene lookup returns CDR1 ENHRY and CDR2 SYGVKD.

This clonotype was recorded at least ten times. The CDR3 is CASSYATGYRTEAFF. CDR3 DNA sequence: TGCGCCAGCAGCTATGCGACAGGGTATCGGACTGAAGCTTTCTTT. The rearrangement links TRBV5-1 to TRBJ1-1; TRBD1 matches at 7 bases. CDR3 length: 15 amino acids. The V gene end was trimmed by 3 bases and the J gene end by 5 bases; junction bases not matched to a gene: 10. CDR1 is SGHRS, CDR2 YFSETQ, per germline.

This clonotype was counted many times. The CDR3 reads CASSPTSGTPGDTQYF. CDR3 in DNA: TGTGCCAGCAGCCCGACTAGCGGGACTCCGGGAGATACGCAGTATTTT. The chain uses TRBV7-2 and TRBJ2-3; TRBD2 matches 11 bases. The ends lost 5 bases at V and 5 bases at J; junction bases unmatched: 9. Germline V CDR1 and CDR2: SGHTA, FQGNSA. CDR3 length: 16 amino acids. The full variable domain, its missing parts supplied by reference TRBV7-2 and TRBJ2-3, is GAGVSQSPSNKVTEKGKDVELRCDPISGHTALYWYRQSLGQGLEFLIYFQGNSAPDKSGLPSDRFSAERTGGSVSTLTIQRTQQEDSAVYLCASSPTSGTPGDTQYFGPGTRLTVL.

This clonotype occurred a few times. The gene calls are TRBV10-3 and TRBJ1-5; D uncertain. CDR3 length equals 14 residues. The germline V gene has CDR1 ENHRY and CDR2 SYGVKD. V shed 7 bases and J shed 4 bases, with 14 bases lying between them. Here the CDR3 DNA reads TGTGCCATCAAGACCGAGGGAACGAATCAGCCCCAGCATTTT. Translated, it gives CAIKTEGTNQPQHF.

The chain recombines TRBV5-1 with TRBJ2-2; TRBD1 might be the D (5 bases). V lost 4 bases, J lost 6 bases, and 19 bases lay in between. Germline lookup yields CDR1 SGHRS and CDR2 YFSETQ. CDR3 size: 16 residues. The CDR3, as DNA: TGCGCCAGCAGCCCCCCCGACAGAGCAGTGGCCGGGGAGCTGTTTTTT. Protein sequence: CASSPPDRAVAGELFF.

This clonotype was recorded a few times. V gene TRBV7-2 combines with J gene TRBJ2-5; 8 nucleotides line up with TRBD2. V lost 6 bases and J lost 9; bases outside the gene matches: 6. The CDR3 has 12 residues. Germline lookup yields CDR1 SGHTA and CDR2 FQGNSA. CDR3 loop: CASSRGGEAQYF. Here the CDR3 DNA reads TGTGCCAGCAGTCGGGGGGGGGAGGCCCAGTACTTC.

The genes are TRBV20-1 and TRBJ2-3; the match to TRBD2 covers 12 bases. The CDR3 has 14 residues. Unmatched junction bases numbered 5, after V lost 3 bases and J lost 7 bases. Germline-derived CDR1 and CDR2 are DFQATT and SNEGSKA (reference sequence). CDR3 in amino acids: CSARTSGGYYTQYF. The DNA of the CDR3 is TGCAGTGCTAGGACTAGCGGGGGTTACTATACGCAGTATTTT.

This clonotype was seen once. The chain is built from TRBV3-1 and TRBJ2-5; maybe TRBD2 (5 bases). V lost 7 bases to trimming and J lost 5 bases, with 11 bases between them. The CDR3 spans 12 residues. CDR1 and CDR2 from the germline V gene are LGHDT and YNNKEL (reference sequence). The CDR3 spells CASNSGGETQYF. Here the CDR3 DNA reads TGTGCCAGCAACAGCGGCGGGGAGACCCAGTACTTC.

The table lists this clonotype with a few counts. The chain employs TRBV20-1 and TRBJ2-5; D is perhaps TRBD1 (8 bases). Per the germline V gene, CDR1 is DFQATT and CDR2 is SNEGSKA (reference sequence). V lost 1 base to trimming and J lost 4 bases, with 16 bases between them. CDR3 length equals 15 residues. CDR3 in DNA: TGCAGTGCTAGAGCTCGACAGGGGAGGGGAGAGACCCAGTACTTC. Its translation is CSARARQGRGETQYF.

This rearrangement joins TRBV4-1 to TRBJ2-7, with 9 positions matching TRBD2. The germline CDR1 and CDR2 sequences are MGHRA and YSYEKL. CDR3 length: 18 residues. With 0 bases clipped from V and 2 bases from J, the junction kept 11 bases outside the gene matches. CDR3 in DNA: TGCGCCAGCAGCCAAGATGATAGCGGGGGCGGAGGGGCCTACGAGCAGTACTTC. This codes for CASSQDDSGGGGAYEQYF.

V gene TRBV7-2 combines with J gene TRBJ2-1; TRBD2 is a possible D gene (6 bases). V lost 1 base, J lost 2 bases, and 9 bases lay in between. Germline V gives CDR1 SGHTA, CDR2 FQGNSA. This CDR3 comprises 15 residues. CDR3 protein: CASSLGASAYNEQFF. The CDR3, as DNA: TGTGCCAGCAGCTTAGGAGCTAGCGCCTACAATGAGCAGTTCTTC.

This clonotype was seen only a few times. This chain links TRBV9 with TRBJ1-1, with unresolved D. The CDR3 is made up of 14 amino acids. Germline CDR1 is SGDLS and CDR2 is YYNGEE. V was trimmed by 0 bases and J by 6 bases, leaving 12 bases between them. Written as DNA, the CDR3 is TGTGCCAGCAGCGTAGGGAGTTTTCCGGCTGAAGCTTTCTTT. This translates into CASSVGSFPAEAFF.

The chain is built from TRBV29-1 and TRBJ2-1; TRBD2 is a possible D gene (6 bases). This CDR3 comprises 14 residues. In germline, CDR1 is SQVTM, CDR2 ANQGSEA. V lost 7 bases and J lost 0, with 13 bases in between. The DNA for the CDR3 is TGCAGCGCCCCGGGCGGGGACTCCTACAATGAGCAGTTCTTC. Amino acids: CSAPGGDSYNEQFF.

This clonotype has more than one count but fewer than ten. The V and J genes are TRBV20-1 and TRBJ2-1; D is uncertain. With 3 bases removed from V and 3 bases from J, the gap between germline ends came to 18 bases. This CDR3 spans 16 amino acids. The germline gives CDR1 DFQATT, CDR2 SNEGSKA (reference sequence). The CDR3 here is CSASPPRRAFYNEQFF. CDR3 DNA: TGCAGTGCTAGCCCCCCACGAAGGGCCTTCTACAATGAGCAGTTCTTC.

The rearrangement links TRBV2 to TRBJ2-7, with no clear D. Deletions cut 6 bases from V and 0 bases from J, with 18 bases between. Germline V CDR1 and CDR2: SNHLY, FYNNEI. This CDR3 is built from 16 residues. The CDR3, as DNA: TGTGCCAGCAGGCAATCATATCGGGCTAGCTCCTACGAGCAGTACTTC. Translation gives CASRQSYRASSYEQYF.

This clonotype was seen only a few times. The V gene is TRBV20-1, the J gene TRBJ2-7; the match to TRBD2 covers 10 bases. CDR1 is DFQATT and CDR2 is SNEGSKA in the germline V gene (reference sequence). The CDR3 has 14 residues. Trimming took 6 bases from V and 0 from J; bases not matched to a gene: 5. CDR3 in amino acids: CSARTSGSSYEQYF. CDR3 DNA sequence: TGCAGTGCCAGGACTAGCGGTTCCTCCTACGAGCAGTACTTC.